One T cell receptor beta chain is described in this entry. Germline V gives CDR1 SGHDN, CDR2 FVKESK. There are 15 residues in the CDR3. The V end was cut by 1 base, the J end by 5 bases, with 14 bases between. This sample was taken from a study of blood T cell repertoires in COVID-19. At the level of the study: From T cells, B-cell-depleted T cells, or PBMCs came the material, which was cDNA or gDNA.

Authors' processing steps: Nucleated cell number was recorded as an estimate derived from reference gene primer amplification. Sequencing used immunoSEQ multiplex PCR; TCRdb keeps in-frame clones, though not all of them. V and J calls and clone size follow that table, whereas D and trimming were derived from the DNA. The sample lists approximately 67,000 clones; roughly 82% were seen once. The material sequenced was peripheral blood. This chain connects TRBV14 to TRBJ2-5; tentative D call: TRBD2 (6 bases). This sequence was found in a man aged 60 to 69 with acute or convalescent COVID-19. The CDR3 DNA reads TGTGCCAGCAGCCAAGGGACTACGATGGGGGAGACCCAGTACTTC. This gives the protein CASSQGTTMGETQYF. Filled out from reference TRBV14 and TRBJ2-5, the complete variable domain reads EAGVTQFPSHSVIEKGQTVTLRCDPISGHDNLYWYRRVMGKEIKFLLHFVKESKQDESGMPNNRFLAERTGGTYSTLKVQPAELEDSGVYFCASSQGTTMGETQYFGPGTRLLVL.